This T cell receptor (beta chain) was sequenced during a study of blood T cell repertoires in COVID-19. Study details: The analysed material was cDNA or gDNA that came from T cells, B-cell-depleted T cells, or PBMCs.

The CDR3 loop spans 14 amino acids. The J segment lost 6 bases and the V segment lost 2 bases, leaving 5 bases of the junction unmatched. Germline CDR1 and CDR2: MNHEY and SVGAGI. The table came from immunoSEQ multiplex PCR; TCRdb's copy has only in-frame clones and leaves some out. The sample holds about 130,000 clones, approximately 80% seen once. This clone is a singleton in its sample. This chain connects TRBV6-5 to TRBJ1-2; 8 bases are a match to TRBD1. This sequence was found in a man aged 60 to 69 who had recovered from COVID-19. Sequenced input: peripheral blood. CDR3: CASSYVAGGDGYTF. DNA for the CDR3: TGTGCCAGCAGTTACGTGGCAGGGGGCGATGGCTACACCTTC.